The 3 T cell receptor beta chains below were found in one sample sequenced in a study of blood T cell repertoires in COVID-19. Produced via immunoSEQ multiplex PCR; TCRdb's table is partial and in-frame only. The data contain around 120,000 clones, 90% of them singletons. Source material: peripheral blood. These receptor sequences come from a woman aged 55-75 years with COVID-19, enrolled during active disease.

The chain combines TRBV29-1 with TRBJ1-5, with a weak D call TRBD1 (6 bases). The germline CDR1 and CDR2 sequences are SQVTM and ANQGSEA. There are 14 residues in the CDR3. V dropped 7 bases and J dropped 2 bases, with 15 bases sitting between them. This CDR3 reads CSAQGIDGNQPQHF. In nucleotides, the CDR3 is TGCAGCGCACAGGGTATCGATGGCAATCAGCCCCAGCATTTT.

The gene calls are TRBV2 and TRBJ1-4, with D perhaps matching TRBD1 (6 bases). This CDR3 region has 16 residues. The germline gives CDR1 SNHLY, CDR2 FYNNEI. V gave up 7 bases and J gave up 6 bases, with 21 bases separating them. DNA for the CDR3: TGTGCCAGCAAGTCGGGGGGCGTAGGAATCGATGAAAAACTGTTTTTT. The encoded protein is CASKSGGVGIDEKLFF.

The chain has TRBV4-2 and TRBJ1-1; a weak D match, TRBD1 (5 bases). CDR1 is LGHNA, CDR2 YNFKEQ, per germline. The CDR3 is 15 residues long. V lost 1 base, J lost 0 bases, and 9 bases lay in between. For the CDR3, the DNA is TGTGCCAGCAGCCAAGGTGGGGCAATGAACACTGAAGCTTTCTTT. The encoded protein is CASSQGGAMNTEAFF.